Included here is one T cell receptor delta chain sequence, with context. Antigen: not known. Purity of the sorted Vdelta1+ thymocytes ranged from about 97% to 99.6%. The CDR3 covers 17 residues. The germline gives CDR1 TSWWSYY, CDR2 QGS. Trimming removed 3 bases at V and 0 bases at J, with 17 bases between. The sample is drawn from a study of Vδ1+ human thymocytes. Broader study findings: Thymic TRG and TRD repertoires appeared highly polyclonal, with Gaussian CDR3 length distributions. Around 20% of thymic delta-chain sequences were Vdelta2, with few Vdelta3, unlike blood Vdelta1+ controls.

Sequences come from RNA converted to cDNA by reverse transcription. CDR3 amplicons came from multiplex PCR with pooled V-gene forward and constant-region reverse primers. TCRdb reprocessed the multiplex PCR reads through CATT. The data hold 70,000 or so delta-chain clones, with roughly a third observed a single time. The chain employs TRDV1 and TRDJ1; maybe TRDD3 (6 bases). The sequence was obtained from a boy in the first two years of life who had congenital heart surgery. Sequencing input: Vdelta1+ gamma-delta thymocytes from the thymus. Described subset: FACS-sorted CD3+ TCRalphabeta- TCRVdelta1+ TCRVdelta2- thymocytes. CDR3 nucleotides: TGTGCTCTTGGGGAGGTGGACTGGGCCAACAACACCGATAAACTCATCTTT. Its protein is CALGEVDWANNTDKLIF.